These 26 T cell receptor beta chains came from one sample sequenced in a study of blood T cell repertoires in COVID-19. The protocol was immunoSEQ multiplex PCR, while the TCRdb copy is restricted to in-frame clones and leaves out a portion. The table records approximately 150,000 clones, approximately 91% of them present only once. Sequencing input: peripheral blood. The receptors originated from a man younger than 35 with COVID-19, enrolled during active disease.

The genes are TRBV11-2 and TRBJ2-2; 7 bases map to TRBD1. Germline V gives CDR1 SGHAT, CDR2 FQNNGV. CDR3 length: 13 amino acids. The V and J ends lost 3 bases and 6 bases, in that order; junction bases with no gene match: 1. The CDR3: CASSFTGAGELFF. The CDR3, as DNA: TGTGCCAGCAGCTTTACAGGGGCCGGGGAGCTGTTTTTT.

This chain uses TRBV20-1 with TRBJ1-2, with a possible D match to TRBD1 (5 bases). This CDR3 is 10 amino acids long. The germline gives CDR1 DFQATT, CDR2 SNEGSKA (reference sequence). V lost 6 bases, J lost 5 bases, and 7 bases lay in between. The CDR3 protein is CSAGTYGYTF. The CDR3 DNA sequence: TGCAGTGCGGGGACTTATGGCTACACCTTC.

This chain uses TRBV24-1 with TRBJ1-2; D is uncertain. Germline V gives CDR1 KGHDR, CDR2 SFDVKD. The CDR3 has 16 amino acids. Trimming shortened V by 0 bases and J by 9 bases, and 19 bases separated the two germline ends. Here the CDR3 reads CATSDLQEGGGNRYTF. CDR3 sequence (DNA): TGTGCCACCAGTGATTTGCAAGAGGGAGGAGGGAATCGCTACACCTTC.

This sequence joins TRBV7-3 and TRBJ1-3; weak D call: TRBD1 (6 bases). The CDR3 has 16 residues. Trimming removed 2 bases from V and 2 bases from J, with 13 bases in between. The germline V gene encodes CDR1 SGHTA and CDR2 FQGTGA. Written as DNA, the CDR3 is TGTGCCAGCAGCTTACGATCAGGGGAGCCTGGAAACACCATATATTTT. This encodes CASSLRSGEPGNTIYF.

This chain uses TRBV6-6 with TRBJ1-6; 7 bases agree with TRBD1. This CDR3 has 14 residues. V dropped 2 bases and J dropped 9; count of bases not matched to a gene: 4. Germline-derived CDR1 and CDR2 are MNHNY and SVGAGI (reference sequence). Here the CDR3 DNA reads TGTGCCAGCAGTTACCGACAGGGACGTTCACCCCTCCACTTT. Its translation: CASSYRQGRSPLHF.

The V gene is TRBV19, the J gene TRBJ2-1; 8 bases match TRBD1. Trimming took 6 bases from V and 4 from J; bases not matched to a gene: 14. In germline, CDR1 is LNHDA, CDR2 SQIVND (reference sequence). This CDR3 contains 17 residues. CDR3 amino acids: CASSLVVGRGLYNEQFF. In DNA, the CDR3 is TGTGCCAGTAGCCTAGTTGTGGGCAGGGGGCTGTACAATGAGCAGTTCTTC.

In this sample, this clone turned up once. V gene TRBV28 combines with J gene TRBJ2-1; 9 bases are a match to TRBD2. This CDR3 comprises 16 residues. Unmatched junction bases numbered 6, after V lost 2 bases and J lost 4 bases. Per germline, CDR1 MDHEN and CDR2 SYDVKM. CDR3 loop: CASSLMAGGRYNEQFF. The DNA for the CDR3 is TGTGCCAGCAGTTTAATGGCGGGAGGGCGATACAATGAGCAGTTCTTC. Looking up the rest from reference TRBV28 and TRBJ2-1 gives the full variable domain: DVKVTQSSRYLVKRTGEKVFLECVQDMDHENMFWYRQDPGLGLRLIYFSYDVKMKEKGDIPEGYSVSREKKERFSLILESASTNQTSMYLCASSLMAGGRYNEQFFGPGTRLTVL.

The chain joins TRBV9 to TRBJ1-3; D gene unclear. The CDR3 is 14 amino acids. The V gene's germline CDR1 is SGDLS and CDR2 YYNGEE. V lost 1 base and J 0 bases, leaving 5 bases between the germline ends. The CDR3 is CASSVSGSGNTIYF. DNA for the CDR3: TGTGCCAGCAGCGTATCAGGCTCTGGAAACACCATATATTTT.

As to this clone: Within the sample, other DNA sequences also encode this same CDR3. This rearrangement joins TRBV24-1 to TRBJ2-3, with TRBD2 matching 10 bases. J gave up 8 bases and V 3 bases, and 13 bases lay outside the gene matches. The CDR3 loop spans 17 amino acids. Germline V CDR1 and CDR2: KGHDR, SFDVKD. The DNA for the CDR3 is TGTGCCACCAGTGATCCGCGGCTAGCGGGAGAGGAAGGTACGCAGTATTTT. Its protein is CATSDPRLAGEEGTQYF.

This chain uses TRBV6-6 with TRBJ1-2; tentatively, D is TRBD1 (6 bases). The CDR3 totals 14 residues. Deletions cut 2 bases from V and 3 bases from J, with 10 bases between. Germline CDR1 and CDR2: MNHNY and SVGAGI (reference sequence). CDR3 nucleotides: TGTGCCAGCAGTTACCCGTCAGGGGACTATGGCTACACCTTC. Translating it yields CASSYPSGDYGYTF.

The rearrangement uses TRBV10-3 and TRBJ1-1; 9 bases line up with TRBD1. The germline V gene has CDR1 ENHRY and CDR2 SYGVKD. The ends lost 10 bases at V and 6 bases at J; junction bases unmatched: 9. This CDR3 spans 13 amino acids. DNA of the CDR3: TGTGCCACTGCGGGACAGGGAGCCCCTGAAGCTTTCTTT. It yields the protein CATAGQGAPEAFF.

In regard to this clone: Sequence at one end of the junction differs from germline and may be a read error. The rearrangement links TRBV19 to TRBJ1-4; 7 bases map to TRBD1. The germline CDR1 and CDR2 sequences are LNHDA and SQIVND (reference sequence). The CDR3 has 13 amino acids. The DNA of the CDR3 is TGTGCCAGTAACGACAGGGTGCGTGAAAAACTGCTTTTT. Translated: CASNDRVREKLLF.

The CDR3, as DNA: TGCGCCAGCAGCCAGCACGGACAGGGCACAGATACGCAGTATTTT. This sequence encodes CASSQHGQGTDTQYF. The chain couples TRBV4-1 to TRBJ2-3; 7 nucleotides line up with TRBD1. J gave up 1 base and V 3 bases, and 4 bases lay outside the gene matches. Germline V lookup: CDR1 MGHRA, CDR2 YSYEKL. CDR3 size: 15 residues.

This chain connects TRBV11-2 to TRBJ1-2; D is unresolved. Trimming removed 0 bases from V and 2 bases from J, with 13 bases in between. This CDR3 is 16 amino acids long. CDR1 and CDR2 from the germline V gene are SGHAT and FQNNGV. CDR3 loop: CASSLDSLAANYGYTF. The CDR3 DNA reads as TGTGCCAGCAGCTTAGATAGCCTGGCAGCCAACTATGGCTACACCTTC.

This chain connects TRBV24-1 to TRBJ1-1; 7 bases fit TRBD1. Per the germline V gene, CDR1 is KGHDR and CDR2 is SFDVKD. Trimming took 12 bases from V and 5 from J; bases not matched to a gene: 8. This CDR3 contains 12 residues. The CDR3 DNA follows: TGTGCCGCAACGACAGGGAAGACTGAAGCTTTCTTT. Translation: CAATTGKTEAFF.

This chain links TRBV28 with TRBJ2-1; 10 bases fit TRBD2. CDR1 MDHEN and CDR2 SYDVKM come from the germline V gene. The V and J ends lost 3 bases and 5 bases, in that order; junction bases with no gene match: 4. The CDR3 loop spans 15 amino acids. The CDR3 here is CASSFLAGVHNEQFF. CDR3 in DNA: TGTGCCAGCAGTTTTCTAGCGGGAGTACACAATGAGCAGTTCTTC.

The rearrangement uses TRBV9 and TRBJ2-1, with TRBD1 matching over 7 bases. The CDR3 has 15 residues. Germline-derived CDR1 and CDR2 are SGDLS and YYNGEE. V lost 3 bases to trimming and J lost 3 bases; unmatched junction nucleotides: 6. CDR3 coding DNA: TGTGCCAGCAGCGGTACAGGGGAGTTCTACAATGAGCAGTTCTTC. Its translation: CASSGTGEFYNEQFF. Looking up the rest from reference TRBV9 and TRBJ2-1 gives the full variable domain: DSGVTQTPKHLITATGQRVTLRCSPRSGDLSVYWYQQSLDQGLQFLIQYYNGEERAKGNILERFSAQQFPDLHSELNLSSLELGDSALYFCASSGTGEFYNEQFFGPGTRLTVL.

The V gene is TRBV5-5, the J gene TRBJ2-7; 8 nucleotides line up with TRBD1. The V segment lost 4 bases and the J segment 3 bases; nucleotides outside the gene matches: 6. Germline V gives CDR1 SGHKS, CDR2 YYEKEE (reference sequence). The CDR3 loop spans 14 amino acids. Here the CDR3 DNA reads TGTGCCAGCAGCCAGGGACAGGTGAGCTACGAGCAGTACTTC. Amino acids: CASSQGQVSYEQYF.

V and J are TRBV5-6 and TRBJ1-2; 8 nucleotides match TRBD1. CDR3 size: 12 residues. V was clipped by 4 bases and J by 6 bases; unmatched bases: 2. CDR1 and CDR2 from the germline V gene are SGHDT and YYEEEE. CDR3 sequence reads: CASSPGQDGYTF. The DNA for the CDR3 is TGTGCCAGCAGCCCGGGACAGGATGGCTACACCTTC.

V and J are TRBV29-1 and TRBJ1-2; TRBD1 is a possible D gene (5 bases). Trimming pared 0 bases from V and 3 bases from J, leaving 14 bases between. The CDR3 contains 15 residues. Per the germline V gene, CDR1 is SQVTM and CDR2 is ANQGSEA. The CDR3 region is CSVEDQAGWDYGYTF. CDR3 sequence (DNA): TGCAGCGTTGAAGATCAGGCAGGGTGGGACTATGGCTACACCTTC.

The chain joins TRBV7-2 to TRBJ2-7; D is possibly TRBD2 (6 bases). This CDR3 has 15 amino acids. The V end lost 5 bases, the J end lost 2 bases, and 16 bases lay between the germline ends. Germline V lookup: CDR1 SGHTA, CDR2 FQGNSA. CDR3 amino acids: CASSPLAGLPYEQYF. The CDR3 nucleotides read TGTGCCAGCAGCCCCTTGGCGGGACTTCCCTACGAGCAGTACTTC.

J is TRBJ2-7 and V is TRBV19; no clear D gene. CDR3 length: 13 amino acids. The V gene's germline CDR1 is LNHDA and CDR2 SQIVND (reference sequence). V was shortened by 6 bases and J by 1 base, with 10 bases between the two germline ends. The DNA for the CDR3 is TGTGCCAGTAGCCACTCCCCTTCCTACGAGCAGTACTTC. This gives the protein CASSHSPSYEQYF.

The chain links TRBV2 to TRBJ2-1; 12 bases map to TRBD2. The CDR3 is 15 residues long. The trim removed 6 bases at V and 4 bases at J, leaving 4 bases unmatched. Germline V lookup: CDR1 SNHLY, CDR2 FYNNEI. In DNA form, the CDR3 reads TGTGCCAGCAGACTAGCGGGAGGATCTTACAATGAGCAGTTCTTC. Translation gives CASRLAGGSYNEQFF.

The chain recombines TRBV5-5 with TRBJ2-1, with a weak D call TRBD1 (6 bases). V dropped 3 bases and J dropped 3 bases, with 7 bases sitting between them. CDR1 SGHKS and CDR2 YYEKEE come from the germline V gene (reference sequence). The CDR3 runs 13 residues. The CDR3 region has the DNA TGTGCCAGCAGCTCGGGACACTACAATGAGCAGTTCTTC. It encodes CASSSGHYNEQFF.

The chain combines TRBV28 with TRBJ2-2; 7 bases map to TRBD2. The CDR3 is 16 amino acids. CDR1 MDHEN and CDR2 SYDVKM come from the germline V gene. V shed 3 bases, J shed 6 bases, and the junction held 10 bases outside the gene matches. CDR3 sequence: CASSLVTGRDPGELFF. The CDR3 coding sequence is TGTGCCAGCAGTTTGGTTACTGGGAGGGATCCCGGGGAGCTGTTTTTT.

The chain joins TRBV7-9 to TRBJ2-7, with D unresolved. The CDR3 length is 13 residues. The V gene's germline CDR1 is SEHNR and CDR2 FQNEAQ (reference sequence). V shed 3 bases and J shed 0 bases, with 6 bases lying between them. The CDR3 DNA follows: TGTGCCAGCAGCTTTCTCAGCTCCTACGAGCAGTACTTC. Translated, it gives CASSFLSSYEQYF. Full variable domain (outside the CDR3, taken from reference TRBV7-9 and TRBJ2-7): DTGVSQNPRHKITKRGQNVTFRCDPISEHNRLYWYRQTLGQGPEFLTYFQNEAQLEKSRLLSDRFSAERPKGSFSTLEIQRTEQGDSAMYLCASSFLSSYEQYFGPGTRLTVT.